The 17 T cell receptor beta chains below all came from one sample that was sequenced in a study of cytomegalovirus exposure and HLA in healthy donors. PCR employed 60 Vbeta and 13 Jbeta primers. Libraries were prepared by immunoSEQ multiplex PCR; TCRdb keeps only in-frame clonotypes and omits some of them. The data contain 110,000 to 150,000 clones, under 80% of them singletons. Material: PBMCs. These receptors all come from a man aged 18 to 30 in good health and CMV-seropositive.

This clone was seen a few times. This rearrangement joins TRBV4-3 to TRBJ1-1; D is perhaps TRBD1 (6 bases). Germline V lookup: CDR1 LGHNA, CDR2 YSLEER. This CDR3 region has 14 residues. V lost 0 bases, J lost 5 bases, and 10 bases lay in between. The CDR3 coding sequence is TGCGCCAGCAGCCAAGATCGAGGGGGAACTGAAGCTTTCTTT. Translating it yields CASSQDRGGTEAFF.

The rearrangement uses TRBV27 and TRBJ2-7; 7 positions agree with TRBD1. Trimming cost V 5 bases and J 6 bases; bases outside gene matches: 10. This CDR3 is built from 14 residues. CDR1 and CDR2 from the germline V gene are MNHEY and SMNVEV (reference sequence). As DNA, the CDR3 is TGTGCCAGCAGTCCTCGGACAGGTCACCGCGAGCAGTACTTC. Residues: CASSPRTGHREQYF.

This clone was seen more than once but under ten times. This rearrangement joins TRBV6-1 to TRBJ2-1, with a weak D call TRBD1 (6 bases). CDR1 is MNHNS and CDR2 is SASEGT in the germline V gene. V lost 4 bases, J lost 1 base, and 14 bases lay in between. There are 16 residues in the CDR3. As DNA, the CDR3 is TGTGCCAGCAGTGTCTTTGGGGGCTGGTCCTACAATGAGCAGTTCTTC. This encodes CASSVFGGWSYNEQFF.

CDR3 in DNA: TGTGCCAGCAGGGGCCCGGGGGGGAGTCAGCCCCAGCATTTT. Its translation is CASRGPGGSQPQHF. The V gene is TRBV6-1, the J gene TRBJ1-5, with D possibly matching TRBD1 (5 bases). The germline V and J ends were trimmed by 6 bases and 6 bases, with 15 bases remaining between them. This CDR3 comprises 14 residues. Germline assignment: CDR1 MNHNS and CDR2 SASEGT.

This clone was counted only a few times. The chain uses TRBV29-1 and TRBJ1-1; tentatively, D is TRBD1 (6 bases). Germline V gives CDR1 SQVTM, CDR2 ANQGSEA. There are 13 residues in the CDR3. Between the trimmed V and J ends, which lost 5 bases and 2 bases, there was a span of 12 bases. The CDR3 sequence: CSVMDSLNTEAFF. The CDR3 DNA is TGCAGCGTTATGGACAGCCTTAACACTGAAGCTTTCTTT.

The V and J genes are TRBV14 and TRBJ2-5, with unresolved D. The CDR3 totals 12 residues. V lost 1 base to trimming and J lost 4 bases, with 4 bases between them. In germline, CDR1 is SGHDN, CDR2 FVKESK. The CDR3 spells CASSQVRETQYF. CDR3 bases: TGTGCCAGCAGCCAAGTTAGAGAGACCCAGTACTTC.

The V and J genes are TRBV7-9 and TRBJ2-1; weak D call: TRBD2 (5 bases). The germline CDR1 and CDR2 sequences are SEHNR and FQNEAQ (reference sequence). This CDR3 has 13 amino acids. V was trimmed by 2 bases and J by 15 bases, leaving 17 bases between them. CDR3 bases: TGTGCCAGCAGCTTAATACCCGACTACCGTTTGTTCTTC. Its protein product is CASSLIPDYRLFF.

This clone was seen a single time. The CDR3 coding sequence is TGTGCCAGCAAGGGCGGAGGCTCCTACAATGAGCAGTTCTTC. It is translated as CASKGGGSYNEQFF. The chain carries TRBV28 and TRBJ2-1; possible D gene TRBD2, 5 bases. CDR3 length: 14 amino acids. Germline V gene lookup returns CDR1 MDHEN and CDR2 SYDVKM. Trimming left V 7 bases short and J 0 bases short, with 10 bases between.

The V call is TRBV30, the J call TRBJ1-1; D might be TRBD1 (5 bases). The length of the CDR3 is 14 residues. V was trimmed by 2 bases and J by 5 bases, leaving 15 bases between them. CDR1 and CDR2 from the germline V gene are GTSNPN and SVGIG (reference sequence). CDR3 residues: CAWSNGVPGTEAFF. The CDR3 DNA sequence: TGTGCCTGGAGTAACGGCGTCCCAGGGACTGAAGCTTTCTTT. The whole variable domain, filled in from reference TRBV30 and TRBJ1-1, reads SQTIHQWPATLVQPVGSPLSLECTVEGTSNPNLYWYRQAAGRGLQLLFYSVGIGQISSEVPQNLSASRPQDRQFILSSKKLLLSDSGFYLCAWSNGVPGTEAFFGQGTRLTVV.

This clone was detected once. The V and J genes are TRBV5-1 and TRBJ2-7, with D perhaps matching TRBD1 (5 bases). The CDR3 runs to 14 residues. CDR1 is SGHRS and CDR2 is YFSETQ in the germline V gene. The V end lost 2 bases, the J end lost 5 bases, and 14 bases lay between the germline ends. CDR3 protein: CASSFGRVGDEQYF. CDR3 coding DNA: TGCGCCAGCAGCTTCGGCCGGGTAGGGGACGAGCAGTACTTC.

The chain employs TRBV5-1 and TRBJ2-5, with 8 bases matching TRBD2. CDR1 SGHRS and CDR2 YFSETQ come from the germline V gene. The CDR3 runs to 16 residues. J was trimmed by 4 bases and V by 4 bases; bases with no gene match: 12. CDR3 region: CASSPSAGVTPETQYF. The CDR3 DNA reads TGCGCCAGCAGCCCCTCAGCGGGGGTGACCCCAGAGACCCAGTACTTC.

This rearrangement joins TRBV7-8 to TRBJ2-7, with TRBD2 matching over 13 bases. This CDR3 spans 15 amino acids. CDR1 and CDR2 from the germline V gene are SGHVS and FQNEAQ. V lost 2 bases, J lost 7 bases, and 5 bases stayed unmatched. The CDR3 sequence: CASSLKLAGGWEQYF. The CDR3 DNA sequence: TGTGCCAGCAGCTTAAAACTAGCGGGAGGGTGGGAGCAGTACTTC.

The genes are TRBV29-1 and TRBJ2-3; perhaps TRBD2 as D (6 bases). Germline V gives CDR1 SQVTM, CDR2 ANQGSEA. Between the trimmed V and J ends, which lost 8 bases and 3 bases, there was a span of 15 bases. This CDR3 contains 13 residues. This CDR3 reads CSFMSGGTDTQYF. CDR3 nucleotide sequence: TGCAGCTTTATGTCCGGGGGTACAGATACGCAGTATTTT.

V is TRBV28 and J is TRBJ2-2; 9 nucleotides match TRBD2. Germline CDR1 reads MDHEN; CDR2 reads SYDVKM. V shed 3 bases, J shed 2 bases, and the junction held 1 base outside the gene matches. The CDR3 consists of 15 residues. CDR3 sequence: CASSLLAGNTGELFF. CDR3 coding DNA: TGTGCCAGCAGTTTGCTAGCGGGAAACACCGGGGAGCTGTTTTTT.

The CDR3 nucleotides are TGTGCCAGCAGCAAGCACCCCTGGACAGGGGGCAAACAGCCCCAGCATTTT. Encoded protein: CASSKHPWTGGKQPQHF. The rearrangement uses TRBV21-1 and TRBJ1-5; the D call of TRBD1 is as the table states it, not checked on the DNA. TRBV21-1 is a pseudogene. CDR3 length: 17 amino acids.

This clone was seen a single time. V and J are TRBV6-5 and TRBJ2-3, with 12 nucleotides matching TRBD2. J gave up 5 bases and V 6 bases, and 6 bases lay outside the gene matches. The length of the CDR3 is 15 residues. Germline V CDR1 and CDR2: MNHEY, SVGAGI. In DNA, the CDR3 is TGTGCCAGCAGCCCAACTAGCGGGAGGCGAGATACGCAGTATTTT. This gives the protein CASSPTSGRRDTQYF.

The V and J genes are TRBV19 and TRBJ1-4; 8 bases are shared with TRBD1. V lost 2 bases and J lost 5; bases outside the gene matches: 1. The CDR3 sequence is 14 residues long. Per germline, CDR1 LNHDA and CDR2 SQIVND (reference sequence). CDR3: CASSITGGNEKLFF. CDR3 DNA: TGTGCCAGTAGTATAACAGGGGGAAATGAAAAACTGTTTTTT.